These 2 T cell receptor beta chains were all obtained from the same sample, sequenced in a study of T cells in Graves' hyperthyroidism and ophthalmopathy. The investigators amplified TCR beta CDR3 regions from RNA transcripts. RT-PCR in the first round (using the HTBI primer set) targeted the TCR CDR3. TCRdb re-called the multiplex PCR reads with MiXCR, one entry per CDR3 protein. The sample lists approximately 700,000 distinct CDR3 sequences, roughly 46% occurring once. Source material: peripheral blood or thyroid tissue (not recorded which). The receptor source for this set is an adult man with Graves' disease, either hyperthyroidism or ophthalmopathy (not recorded which).

This clonotype was seen many times. This chain connects TRBV20-1 to TRBJ1-1, with D hard to call. Germline values: CDR1 DFQATT, CDR2 SNEGSKA (reference sequence). Deletions cut 0 bases from V and 3 bases from J, with 2 bases between. The CDR3 consists of 11 residues. CDR3 residues: CSARDYTEAFF. In DNA form, the CDR3 reads TGCAGTGCTAGAGATTACACTGAAGCTTTCTTT.

V and J are TRBV11-2 and TRBJ1-6; 12 nucleotides line up with TRBD1. This CDR3 spans 19 amino acids. The ends lost 7 bases at V and 2 bases at J; junction bases unmatched: 12. Germline V lookup: CDR1 SGHAT, CDR2 FQNNGV. The CDR3 loop is CASNHPPGQGATYNSPLHF. DNA of the CDR3: TGTGCCAGCAACCATCCCCCGGGACAGGGGGCCACCTATAATTCACCCCTCCACTTT.